Here is one TCR beta chain with its context. Its antigen target is currently unknown. Base qualities are not provided; no much larger clone lies one nucleotide away. Sample time point, as interpreted from the label and publication: baseline before first vaccination. Samples from vaccinated people were obtained from the UK trials COV001 and COV002, which included a single-blind randomized controlled phase 2/3 trial of AZD1222 (ChAdOx1 nCoV-19) in healthy adults. For TCRbeta chain sequencing, PBMC samples were collected from trial participants at day 0 and at day 28 after the second dose. This specimen belongs to a study of T cell responses to AZD1222 COVID-19 vaccine (dated by TCRdb to about 2021). With regard to the full study: AZD1222 recipients with second doses at about 4 weeks or about 12 weeks were pooled, because spike-specific TCR depth and breadth did not differ between schedules. A total of under 250 trial participants underwent TCR sequencing, of whom about 200 had received two doses of AZD1222 and some 25 had received two doses of the MenACWY control vaccine. Trial participants were enrolled by age into 18-55, 56-69 and 70-plus year subgroups, with around 150, 28 and 57 TCR-sequenced participants respectively.

The CDR3 regions of human TCRbeta chains were subjected to immunosequencing. Per the source publication's procedure: Repertoire TCRs were matched against a reference library of SARS-CoV-2-specific TCRs generated with the MIRA antigen-specificity platform. Breadth was defined as the fraction of unique TCRs that were SARS-CoV-2-associated. Depth was defined as the fraction of total T cells that were SARS-CoV-2-associated. Each spike-specific TCR was assigned to its reactive spike region and to a CD4 or CD8 class using the MIRA data. Log10-transformed breadth and depth values were compared by one-way ANOVA with Sidak's multiple comparisons tests. TCRdb's version of the immuneACCESS table is confined to in-frame rearrangements and falls short of the full clone set. An unresolved V gene accounts for under half of the shortfall where checked; the remainder is of unknown origin. That table supplies the V and J calls and clone size; D and trimming were determined from the DNA. The sample table contains about 140,000 clones; only one count was recorded for about 93% of them. Under 6.5% of the sample is held by the ten biggest clonotypes.

The study at large found these results: The whole spike protein was spanned by vaccine-associated CD4 TCRs, and dominant responses were seen in regions 160-218 and 743-854. Because no day 14 peak-response samples were available, the repertoires could be characterized only after the peak T cell response. Reportedly, close to half of the unique spike-specific TCRs recognized epitopes lying outside the regions that are mutated in the B.1.351 and B.1.1.7 variants. After two AZD1222 doses, both the breadth and the depth of spike-specific TCRs were significantly higher than at day 0 and than in MenACWY recipients. Most participants were white British and females outnumbered males, and the authors suggested that clonal diversity may have been underestimated. In the small 56-69-year group, the increase in depth fell short of significance, most likely because of low power. Conclusions about previously exposed vaccinees were limited because only a handful of AZD1222 recipients were SARS-CoV-2 seropositive at baseline.

V gives up 6 bases and J gives up 2 bases, and the segment between their germline ends measures 14 bases. According to the germline V gene, CDR1 reads MDHEN and CDR2 reads SYDVKM. The CDR3, cysteine through phenylalanine, is 16 amino acids long. The read is trimmed to its CDR3 DNA, 48 bases read in frame from base 1. The clonotype was recovered from an adult in good health. Material: peripheral blood, obtained on day 0 of AZD1222 vaccination. The chain joins TRBV28 to TRBJ2-6, with the D gene call left open. The DNA sequence reads TGTGCCAGCAGGAAGGGTGGGTCCCCTGGGGCCAACGTCCTGACTTTC. It codes for CASRKGGSPGANVLTF. The full variable domain, with segments outside the CDR3 supplied by the reference TRBV28 and TRBJ2-6 proteins, appears as DVKVTQSSRYLVKRTGEKVFLECVQDMDHENMFWYRQDPGLGLRLIYFSYDVKMKEKGDIPEGYSVSREKKERFSLILESASTNQTSMYLCASRKGGSPGANVLTFGAGSRLTVL.